A selection of T cell receptor beta chains follows, all from one sample in a study of cytomegalovirus exposure and HLA in healthy donors. The method was immunoSEQ multiplex PCR; TCRdb's version includes in-frame clones alone and lacks a portion of them. Recorded for this sample: some 110,000 clones. The sequencing input was PBMCs. The receptors originated from a man aged 40-49 years in good health and CMV-seropositive. Each CDR3 is given with its conserved first and last residue. D genes are given only for firm matches.

TRBD2,TRBV5-4,TRBJ2-7,TGTGCCAGCAGCTTTACGGGACTAACCTTCGGGTACGAGCAGTACTTC,CASSFTGLTFGYEQYF
-,TRBV5-6,TRBJ1-1,TGTGCCAGCAGCTTGGATGGGAGTGAAGCTTTCTTT,CASSLDGSEAFF
TRBD2,TRBV5-1,TRBJ2-1,TGCGCCAGCGCATCCGTAGCGGGATTCAACAATGAGCAGTTCTTC,CASASVAGFNNEQFF
-,TRBV6-1,TRBJ2-3,TGTGCCAGCAGTGAACGAGGCCGCACAGATACGCAGTATTTT,CASSERGRTDTQYF
-,TRBV28,TRBJ1-1,TGTGCCAGCAGTTTCAGGTTGAACACTGAAGCTTTCTTT,CASSFRLNTEAFF
-,TRBV4-1,TRBJ2-7,TGCGCCAGCAGTTACAGGTGGGCGATGGCCTACGAGCAGTACTTC,CASSYRWAMAYEQYF
-,TRBV29-1,TRBJ2-3,TGCAGCGTTGAAGTATTCGGCGGGTTTCCGAGCACAGATACGCAGTATTTT,CSVEVFGGFPSTDTQYF
-,TRBV7-2,TRBJ1-1,TGTGCCAGCAGCCCGTGGGGAGGGAAGTTGTTGAACACTGAAGCTTTCTTT,CASSPWGGKLLNTEAFF
-,TRBV5-1,TRBJ2-7,TGCGCCAGCAGCCCTGGGTGGCGGGATACCTACGAGCAGTACTTC,CASSPGWRDTYEQYF
-,TRBV29-1,TRBJ1-1,TGCAGCGTTGAACTCACAGGTTTGAACACTGAAGCTTTCTTT,CSVELTGLNTEAFF
-,TRBV2,TRBJ1-2,TGTGCCAGCAGTGTTGTGGCGGGGGTTGGCTACACCTTC,CASSVVAGVGYTF
-,TRBV5-1,TRBJ2-7,TGCGCCAGCAGCTTGGGAGCAGGGTCCAACGAGCAGTACTTC,CASSLGAGSNEQYF
-,TRBV9,TRBJ2-1,TGTGCCAGCAGCGTAGTTGGGAGCCACCACTCCTACAATGAGCAGTTCTTC,CASSVVGSHHSYNEQFF
TRBD1,TRBV27,TRBJ2-2,TGTGCCAGCAGTTTTAGTGACAGGGTGTTCACCGGGGAGCTGTTTTTT,CASSFSDRVFTGELFF
-,TRBV30,TRBJ2-3,TGTGCCTGGAGTGTACCGCACGGAGGCACAGATACGCAGTATTTT,CAWSVPHGGTDTQYF
-,TRBV7-9,TRBJ1-2,TGTGCCAGTGGACTCACATCCTATGGCTACACCTTC,CASGLTSYGYTF
-,TRBV5-5,TRBJ2-3,TGTGCCAGCAGCTTGGAAGCGGGCCAGGGATACACAGATACGCAGTATTTT,CASSLEAGQGYTDTQYF
-,TRBV28,TRBJ2-1,TGTGCCAGCAGCTCTGGGGGGACCGTCAATGAGCAGTTCTTC,CASSSGGTVNEQFF
-,TRBV7-9,TRBJ1-2,TGTGCCAGCAGCTTAATTTCAGGGAATATAGCCTCATTCCGGTATGGCTACACCTTC,CASSLISGNIASFRYGYTF
-,TRBV27,TRBJ2-6,TGTGCCAGCCGCCCTGACTTCTCTGGGGCCAACGTCCTGACTTTC,CASRPDFSGANVLTF
-,TRBV7-8,TRBJ1-2,TGTGCCAGCAGCTTAGCGCCCCAAGGGGTTTATGGCTACACCTTC,CASSLAPQGVYGYTF
-,TRBV14,TRBJ1-4,TGTGCCAGCAGCCAAAATAAGGGGCGGACCGCTAATGAAAAACTGTTTTTT,CASSQNKGRTANEKLFF
-,TRBV7-8,TRBJ1-1,TGTGCCAGCAGCAGCACAGCAAGGACTGAAGCTTTCTTT,CASSSTARTEAFF
TRBD2,TRBV15,TRBJ2-1,TGTGCCACCAGTAAAGTGGGACTAGCGGGAGACATTGGCGGGCAGTTCTTC,CATSKVGLAGDIGGQFF
TRBD1,TRBV18,TRBJ1-1,TGTGCCAGCTCACCACCGGAGGGGGCGAACACTGAAGCTTTCTTT,CASSPPEGANTEAFF
-,TRBV5-8,TRBJ1-4,TGTGCCAGCAGTACGGCCACCAGGGGTGAAAAACTGTTTTTT,CASSTATRGEKLFF
TRBD2,TRBV30,TRBJ2-7,TGTGCCTGGACCCTAGCGGGAGGTCCCCACGAGCAGTACTTC,CAWTLAGGPHEQYF
-,TRBV6-1,TRBJ2-7,TGTGCCAGCAGTGAGAGCTACGAGCAGTACTTC,CASSESYEQYF